These 31 T cell receptor beta chains were sequenced from one sample in a study of cytomegalovirus exposure and HLA in healthy donors. Assay: immunoSEQ multiplex PCR; the TCRdb copy retains only in-frame clones and omits some. This table has about 73,000 clones, roughly 89% appearing once. The sample was PBMCs. These receptors all stem from a woman aged 18 to 35 in good health and CMV-seropositive.

This sequence joins TRBV9 and TRBJ2-1, with 10 positions matching TRBD2. V shed 5 bases and J 5 bases; nucleotides not matched to a gene: 1. There are 13 residues in the CDR3. Looked up from germline, CDR1 is SGDLS and CDR2 is YYNGEE. For the CDR3, the DNA is TGTGCCAGCAGTAGCGGGGGGAACAATGAGCAGTTCTTC. This gives the protein CASSSGGNNEQFF.

The gene calls are TRBV7-8 and TRBJ2-3; maybe TRBD1 (5 bases). Between the trimmed V and J ends, which lost 1 base and 5 bases, there was a span of 10 bases. Germline V gives CDR1 SGHVS, CDR2 FQNEAQ. This CDR3 is 14 amino acids long. The CDR3: CASSLVETEDTQYF. CDR3 in DNA: TGTGCCAGCAGCTTAGTCGAGACAGAAGATACGCAGTATTTT.

The rearrangement joins TRBV2 to TRBJ1-5; 10 bases align to TRBD1. The CDR3 has 15 residues. With 6 bases clipped from V and 9 bases from J, the junction kept 11 bases outside the gene matches. CDR1 is SNHLY and CDR2 is FYNNEI in the germline V gene. The CDR3 DNA sequence: TGTGCCAGCAGCCTGGACAGGGGGGGCACAGGGCCCCAGCATTTT. Encoded protein: CASSLDRGGTGPQHF.

V and J are TRBV7-2 and TRBJ2-5, with 12 bases lining up with TRBD2. The CDR3 consists of 15 residues. Germline V gives CDR1 SGHTA, CDR2 FQGNSA. V lost 4 bases, J lost 5 bases, and 5 bases stayed unmatched. CDR3 amino acids: CASSSGLAGSETQYF. The CDR3 DNA is TGTGCCAGCAGCTCCGGACTAGCGGGATCGGAGACCCAGTACTTC.

The chain links TRBV6-5 to TRBJ1-2; unclear D gene. CDR1 is MNHEY, CDR2 SVGAGI, per germline. V was shortened by 6 bases and J by 6 bases, with 17 bases between the two germline ends. The CDR3 is 14 amino acids. Written as DNA, the CDR3 is TGTGCCAGCAGCGAGGGTGTGGGCGTGGATGGCTACACCTTC. Translating it yields CASSEGVGVDGYTF.

This clone was detected once. CDR3 bases: TGTGCCAGTTCGGTCCTAGCGGGGGCTACCTACGAGCAGTACTTC. Translated, it gives CASSVLAGATYEQYF. The chain employs TRBV19 and TRBJ2-7, with 10 nucleotides matching TRBD2. The J segment lost 2 bases and the V segment lost 8 bases, leaving 9 bases of the junction unmatched. Per germline, CDR1 LNHDA and CDR2 SQIVND (reference sequence). The CDR3 length is 15 residues.

V is TRBV28 and J is TRBJ2-7; 8 nucleotides agree with TRBD2. J was trimmed by 1 base and V by 3 bases; bases with no gene match: 5. Germline CDR1 is MDHEN and CDR2 is SYDVKM. The CDR3 spans 15 residues. CDR3 in amino acids: CASSLTSDLSYEQYF. As DNA, the CDR3 is TGTGCCAGCAGTTTGACTAGCGACCTATCCTACGAGCAGTACTTC.

The gene calls are TRBV5-4 and TRBJ2-2, with D possibly being TRBD1 (6 bases). CDR1 SGHNT and CDR2 YYREEE come from the germline V gene (reference sequence). This CDR3 spans 18 amino acids. V was cut by 2 bases and J by 1 base, with 18 bases left in between. The DNA for the CDR3 is TGTGCCAGCAGCTTAAGACCGGGACACCTGGGGAACACCGGGGAGCTGTTTTTT. Amino acids: CASSLRPGHLGNTGELFF.

This chain links TRBV6-5 with TRBJ2-2; TRBD2 agrees at 7 bases. This CDR3 contains 15 residues. The J segment lost 0 bases and the V segment lost 7 bases, leaving 5 bases of the junction unmatched. Germline loops: CDR1 MNHEY, CDR2 SVGAGI. CDR3 DNA sequence: TGTGCCAGCACCATGACTAGCCCGAACACCGGGGAGCTGTTTTTT. It codes for CASTMTSPNTGELFF.

A word on this clone: At one boundary the junction diverges from the germline segment, which might be a read error. This chain links TRBV10-3 with TRBJ1-1, with 7 bases fitting TRBD1. Per germline, CDR1 ENHRY and CDR2 SYGVKD. The CDR3 contains 14 residues. This CDR3 reads CASSPGTENTEAFF. In DNA form, the CDR3 reads TGTGCCAGCAGTCCCGGGACAGAGAACACTGAAGCTTTCTTT.

The rearrangement joins TRBV10-3 to TRBJ1-5, with a possible D match to TRBD1 (6 bases). The CDR3 runs to 14 residues. Trimming cost V 2 bases and J 1 base, with 6 bases left between them. Germline CDR1 is ENHRY and CDR2 is SYGVKD. In nucleotides, the CDR3 is TGTGCCATCAGTGAGACAGGGAGCAATCAGCCCCAGCATTTT. Its protein is CAISETGSNQPQHF.

In this sample, this clone turned up once. The chain is built from TRBV5-1 and TRBJ2-5; 7 bases are a match to TRBD1. The CDR3 length is 13 residues. The J segment lost 4 bases and the V segment lost 0 bases, leaving 0 bases of the junction unmatched. The germline gives CDR1 SGHRS, CDR2 YFSETQ. The CDR3 bases are TGCGCCAGCAGCTTGGGACAGGGAGAGACCCAGTACTTC. Translated: CASSLGQGETQYF.

This rearrangement joins TRBV6-6 to TRBJ2-1; a weak D match, TRBD2 (6 bases). Germline CDR1 and CDR2: MNHNY and SVGAGI (reference sequence). Trimming removed 6 bases from V and 2 bases from J, with 14 bases in between. This CDR3 contains 15 residues. CDR3 nucleotides: TGTGCCAGCAGCCACACGGCGGGGCCCTACAATGAGCAGTTCTTC. Protein sequence: CASSHTAGPYNEQFF.

The CDR3 reads CSATGAYEQYF. DNA of the CDR3: TGCAGTGCCACAGGGGCCTACGAGCAGTACTTC. V and J are TRBV20-1 and TRBJ2-7; 7 positions match TRBD1. Trimming removed 6 bases from V and 2 bases from J; junction bases left unmatched: 1. In germline, CDR1 is DFQATT, CDR2 SNEGSKA (reference sequence). This CDR3 region has 11 residues.

The chain uses TRBV19 and TRBJ1-6; D gene unclear. Germline CDR1 LNHDA, CDR2 SQIVND (reference sequence). The CDR3 has 14 amino acids. V was trimmed by 2 bases and J by 7 bases, leaving 9 bases between them. CDR3 in amino acids: CASSIRGFNSPLHF. The CDR3 DNA reads TGTGCCAGTAGTATACGGGGATTCAATTCACCCCTCCACTTT.

This clone was seen a handful of times. The chain joins TRBV27 to TRBJ2-5; D is unclear. Germline CDR1 is MNHEY and CDR2 is SMNVEV (reference sequence). The V and J ends lost 2 bases and 5 bases respectively, with 9 bases between them. This CDR3 has 13 residues. CDR3 DNA sequence: TGTGCCAGCAGTTTAGCAAGCTGGGAGACCCAGTACTTC. Its protein product is CASSLASWETQYF.

The CDR3: CATSLPGTAARGWAAFF. In DNA form, the CDR3 reads TGTGCCACCAGCCTCCCTGGTACAGCTGCCCGTGGGTGGGCGGCTTTCTTT. The chain couples TRBV15 to TRBJ1-1; D is uncertain. Germline V CDR1 and CDR2: LNHNV, YYDKDF (reference sequence). V lost 5 bases and J 11 bases, leaving 30 bases between the germline ends. CDR3 length equals 17 residues. The full variable domain, rest sourced from reference TRBV15 and TRBJ1-1, is DAMVIQNPRYQVTQFGKPVTLSCSQTLNHNVMYWYQQKSSQAPKLLFHYYDKDFNNEADTPDNFQSRRPNTSFCFLDIRSPGLGDTAMYLCATSLPGTAARGWAAFFGQGTRLTVV.

The chain uses TRBV11-2 and TRBJ1-4; 7 bases line up with TRBD1. Trimming cost V 5 bases and J 5 bases; bases outside gene matches: 8. The CDR3 is 15 residues long. Germline-derived CDR1 and CDR2 are SGHAT and FQNNGV. The CDR3 bases are TGTGCCAGCAGCCCACGCCCAGGGGGGAATGAAAAACTGTTTTTT. Translated, it gives CASSPRPGGNEKLFF.

The chain has TRBV15 and TRBJ1-5; D gene ambiguous. Germline assignment: CDR1 LNHNV and CDR2 YYDKDF (reference sequence). The V and J ends lost 0 bases and 2 bases respectively, with 17 bases between them. This CDR3 spans 18 amino acids. The CDR3 bases are TGTGCCACCAGCAGAGATCTGGGTCAGGTCAGTGGCAATCAGCCCCAGCATTTT. Translation gives CATSRDLGQVSGNQPQHF.

This clone was found once. The gene calls are TRBV25-1 and TRBJ2-3; 11 nucleotides match TRBD1. Germline CDR1 and CDR2: MGHDK and SYGVNS. The length of the CDR3 is 17 residues. V was pared by 10 bases and J by 4 bases, with 16 bases of the junction left unmatched. CDR3 sequence: CAIEQTGTGGRPDTQYF. CDR3 in DNA: TGTGCCATCGAACAGACAGGGACAGGGGGGCGTCCAGATACGCAGTATTTT. The variable domain in full, completed from reference TRBV25-1 and TRBJ2-3, reads EADIYQTPRYLVIGTGKKITLECSQTMGHDKMYWYQQDPGMELHLIHYSYGVNSTEKGDLSSESTVSRIRTEHFPLTLESARPSHTSQYLCAIEQTGTGGRPDTQYFGPGTRLTVL.

The rearrangement links TRBV29-1 to TRBJ2-2; the D is unclear. Per germline, CDR1 SQVTM and CDR2 ANQGSEA. V was clipped by 4 bases and J by 5 bases, with 11 bases between them. The CDR3 has 13 residues. The CDR3 loop is CSVGLIGTGELFF. The CDR3 DNA is TGCAGCGTTGGGCTCATTGGTACCGGGGAGCTGTTTTTT.

This clone came up once. This rearrangement joins TRBV19 to TRBJ2-7; maybe TRBD1 (6 bases). Trimming removed 4 bases from V and 5 bases from J, with 12 bases in between. Germline lookup yields CDR1 LNHDA and CDR2 SQIVND (reference sequence). This CDR3 has 13 residues. CDR3 sequence (DNA): TGTGCCAGTAGTAATCTGGGGGCCGACGAGCAGTACTTC. Amino acid sequence: CASSNLGADEQYF.

The chain uses TRBV7-6 and TRBJ2-3; 7 positions match TRBD1. Germline loops: CDR1 SGHVS, CDR2 FNYEAQ. The CDR3 has 14 amino acids. The V segment lost 6 bases and the J segment 2 bases; nucleotides outside the gene matches: 5. CDR3 sequence: CASRTGFVTDTQYF. The CDR3 region has the DNA TGTGCCAGCAGGACAGGGTTCGTCACAGATACGCAGTATTTT.

This chain connects TRBV6-1 to TRBJ2-7, with 9 positions matching TRBD2. Per germline, CDR1 MNHNS and CDR2 SASEGT. The CDR3 runs to 17 residues. With V trimmed by 2 bases and J by 0 bases, 8 bases remained unmatched. The CDR3 sequence: CASSESSTSGHSYEQYF. The CDR3 nucleotides read TGTGCCAGCAGTGAAAGTTCGACTAGCGGACACTCCTACGAGCAGTACTTC.

This rearrangement joins TRBV11-3 to TRBJ2-3; a possible D gene is TRBD2 (5 bases). V lost 1 base and J 2 bases, leaving 7 bases between the germline ends. Germline V lookup: CDR1 SGHNT, CDR2 YENEEA. This CDR3 has 14 residues. The CDR3 sequence: CASSLGAATDTQYF. CDR3 DNA sequence: TGTGCCAGCAGCTTAGGAGCGGCCACAGATACGCAGTATTTT.

The genes are TRBV10-1 and TRBJ2-3; D possibly corresponds to TRBD1 (5 bases). The V end lost 4 bases, the J end lost 3 bases, and 14 bases lay between the germline ends. Germline loops: CDR1 WNHNN, CDR2 SYGVQD (reference sequence). This CDR3 comprises 15 residues. Here the CDR3 reads CASSVGARLTDTQYF. The CDR3 DNA follows: TGCGCCAGCAGTGTAGGGGCTCGTCTTACAGATACGCAGTATTTT.

J is TRBJ1-1 and V is TRBV5-4; 7 bases align to TRBD1. Trimming cost V 1 base and J 2 bases; bases outside gene matches: 5. This CDR3 is 15 amino acids long. Germline CDR1 is SGHNT and CDR2 is YYREEE (reference sequence). The CDR3 spells CASSLPQGGNTEAFF. The CDR3 nucleotides are TGTGCCAGCAGCTTGCCCCAGGGGGGAAACACTGAAGCTTTCTTT.

Regarding this clone: A read error may account for a junction end that differs from germline. The chain carries TRBV4-2 and TRBJ2-5; D perhaps matches TRBD2 (5 bases). CDR3 length: 14 residues. Germline V CDR1 and CDR2: LGHNA, YNFKEQ. In DNA, the CDR3 is TGTGCCAGCAGTCAAGCAGGAGGAGGTGAGACCCAGTACTTC. It translates to CASSQAGGGETQYF.

V gene TRBV10-2 combines with J gene TRBJ1-1; 12 nucleotides agree with TRBD1. Germline-derived CDR1 and CDR2 are WSHSY and SAAADI. V shed 6 bases and J 10 bases; nucleotides not matched to a gene: 12. The length of the CDR3 is 15 residues. In nucleotides, the CDR3 is TGCGCCAGCAGAGACTCCGGGACAGGGGGCCCAGGAGCTTTCTTT. It yields the protein CASRDSGTGGPGAFF.

The chain recombines TRBV10-3 with TRBJ2-2, with 8 bases matching TRBD2. Germline V CDR1 and CDR2: ENHRY, SYGVKD. The length of the CDR3 is 15 residues. V was pared by 2 bases and J by 5 bases, with 4 bases of the junction left unmatched. The CDR3 protein is CAISEGGRPTGELFF. The CDR3, as DNA: TGTGCCATCAGTGAGGGCGGGAGGCCGACCGGGGAGCTGTTTTTT.

The genes are TRBV6-4 and TRBJ1-5; 12 bases line up with TRBD1. Germline CDR1 and CDR2: MRHNA and SNTAGT. The length of the CDR3 is 17 residues. V lost 7 bases to trimming and J lost 0 bases; unmatched junction nucleotides: 7. The DNA for the CDR3 is TGTGCCAGCACTCTCCGGGACAGGGGGCGTAGCAATCAGCCCCAGCATTTT. It encodes CASTLRDRGRSNQPQHF.